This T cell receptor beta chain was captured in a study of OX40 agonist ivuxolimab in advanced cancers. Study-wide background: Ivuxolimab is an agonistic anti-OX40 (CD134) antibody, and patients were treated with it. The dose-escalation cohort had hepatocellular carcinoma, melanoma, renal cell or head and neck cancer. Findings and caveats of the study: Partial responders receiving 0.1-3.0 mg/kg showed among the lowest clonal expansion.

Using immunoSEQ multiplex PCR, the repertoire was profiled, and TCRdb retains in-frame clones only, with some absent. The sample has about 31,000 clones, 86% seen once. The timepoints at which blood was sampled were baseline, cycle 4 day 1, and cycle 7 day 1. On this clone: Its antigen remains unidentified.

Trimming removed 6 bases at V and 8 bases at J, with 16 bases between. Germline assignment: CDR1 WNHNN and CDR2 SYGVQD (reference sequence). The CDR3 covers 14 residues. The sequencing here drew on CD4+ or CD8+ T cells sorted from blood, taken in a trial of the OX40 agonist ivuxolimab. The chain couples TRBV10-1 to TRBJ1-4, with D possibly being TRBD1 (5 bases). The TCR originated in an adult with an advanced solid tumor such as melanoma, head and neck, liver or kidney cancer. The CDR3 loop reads CASSKGRSLEKLFF. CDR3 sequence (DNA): TGCGCCAGCAGCAAGGGACGGTCGTTGGAAAAACTGTTTTTT.